This T cell receptor (beta chain) was documented in a study of blood T cell repertoires in COVID-19. Sequencing was performed with immunoSEQ multiplex PCR; in TCRdb, only in-frame clones are kept and a portion is missing. The sample includes about 61,000 clones, roughly 91% of them seen just once. Trimming stripped 0 bases from V and 6 bases from J, with 17 bases between. The germline V gene encodes CDR1 MGHRA and CDR2 YSYEKL. The length of the CDR3 is 17 residues. This chain joins TRBV4-1 and TRBJ2-2; weak D call: TRBD1 (6 bases). The origin of this receptor is a human donor in a cohort sampled during active COVID-19. Sequencing used peripheral blood. Here the CDR3 DNA reads TGCGCCAGCAGCCAAGAGTCCTGGACAGCGAGCCCCGGGGAGCTGTTTTTT. Protein sequence: CASSQESWTASPGELFF.